This T cell receptor (beta chain) is from a study of T cell responses to AZD1222 COVID-19 vaccine. Study findings and constraints: As reported, nearly half of all spike-specific TCRs target variant regions that are unmutated.

Germline trimming cut 0 bases from V and 11 bases from J; bases unmatched to any gene: 13. The CDR3 totals 15 residues. In germline, CDR1 is SEHNR, CDR2 FQNEAQ (reference sequence). As concerns this clone: Its target is not known.

Using immunoSEQ multiplex PCR, the repertoire was profiled, and TCRdb retains in-frame clones only, with some absent. Here the sample spans under 150,000 clones, approximately 90% being singletons. The clonotype was recovered from an adult in good health. This sample comprised peripheral blood, obtained on day 0 of MenACWY control vaccination. V and J are TRBV7-9 and TRBJ2-7; TRBD1 matches 7 bases. In DNA, the CDR3 is TGTGCCAGCAGCTTAGCCGGACAGGCCTTTGTTGGGGAGTACTTC. Amino acids: CASSLAGQAFVGEYF.